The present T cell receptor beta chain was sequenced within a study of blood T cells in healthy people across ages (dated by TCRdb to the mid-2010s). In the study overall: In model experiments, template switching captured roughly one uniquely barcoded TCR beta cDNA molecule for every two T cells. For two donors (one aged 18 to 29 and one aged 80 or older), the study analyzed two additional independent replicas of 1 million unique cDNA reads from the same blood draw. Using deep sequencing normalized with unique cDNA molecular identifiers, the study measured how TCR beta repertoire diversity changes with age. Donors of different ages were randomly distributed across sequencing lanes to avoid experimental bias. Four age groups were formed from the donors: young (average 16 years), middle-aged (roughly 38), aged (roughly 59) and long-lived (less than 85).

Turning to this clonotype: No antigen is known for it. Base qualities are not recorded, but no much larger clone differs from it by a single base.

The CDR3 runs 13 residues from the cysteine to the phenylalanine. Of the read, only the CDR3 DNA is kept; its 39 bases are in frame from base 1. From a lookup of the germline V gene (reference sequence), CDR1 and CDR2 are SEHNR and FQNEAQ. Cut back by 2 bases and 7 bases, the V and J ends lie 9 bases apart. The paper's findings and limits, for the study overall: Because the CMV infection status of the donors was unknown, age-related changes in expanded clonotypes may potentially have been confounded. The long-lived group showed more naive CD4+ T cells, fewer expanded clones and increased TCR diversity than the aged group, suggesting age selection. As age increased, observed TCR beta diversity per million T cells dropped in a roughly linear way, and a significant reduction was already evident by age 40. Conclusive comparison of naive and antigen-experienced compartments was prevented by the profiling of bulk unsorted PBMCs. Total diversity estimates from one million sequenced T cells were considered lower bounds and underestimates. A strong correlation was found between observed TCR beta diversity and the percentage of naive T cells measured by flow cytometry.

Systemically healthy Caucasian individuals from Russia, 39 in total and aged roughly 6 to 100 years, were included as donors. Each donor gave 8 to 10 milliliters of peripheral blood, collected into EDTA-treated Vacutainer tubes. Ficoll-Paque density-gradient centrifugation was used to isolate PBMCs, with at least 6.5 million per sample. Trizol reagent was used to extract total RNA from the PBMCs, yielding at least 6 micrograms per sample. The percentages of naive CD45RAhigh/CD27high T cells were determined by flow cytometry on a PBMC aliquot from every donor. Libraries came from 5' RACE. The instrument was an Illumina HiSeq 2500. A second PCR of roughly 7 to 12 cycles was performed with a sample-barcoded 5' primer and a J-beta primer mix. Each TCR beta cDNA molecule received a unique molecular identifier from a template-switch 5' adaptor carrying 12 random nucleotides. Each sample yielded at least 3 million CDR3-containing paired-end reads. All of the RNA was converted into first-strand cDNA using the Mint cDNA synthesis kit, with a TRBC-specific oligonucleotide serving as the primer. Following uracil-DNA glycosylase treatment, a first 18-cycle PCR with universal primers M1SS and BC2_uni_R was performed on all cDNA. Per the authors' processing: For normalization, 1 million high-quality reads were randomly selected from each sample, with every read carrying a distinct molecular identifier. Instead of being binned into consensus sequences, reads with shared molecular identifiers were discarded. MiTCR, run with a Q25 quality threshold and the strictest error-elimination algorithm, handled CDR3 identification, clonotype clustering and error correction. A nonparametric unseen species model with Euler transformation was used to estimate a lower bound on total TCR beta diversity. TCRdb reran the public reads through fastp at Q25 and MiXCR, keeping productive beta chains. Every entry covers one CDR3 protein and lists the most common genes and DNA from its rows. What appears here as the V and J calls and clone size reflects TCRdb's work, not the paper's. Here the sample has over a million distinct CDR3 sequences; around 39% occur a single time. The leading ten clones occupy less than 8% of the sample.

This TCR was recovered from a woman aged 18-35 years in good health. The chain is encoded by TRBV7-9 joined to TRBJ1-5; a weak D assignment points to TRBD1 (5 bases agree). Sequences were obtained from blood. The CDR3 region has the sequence CASSLKGAQPQHF. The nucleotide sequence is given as TGTGCCAGCAGCTTAAAAGGGGCCCAGCCCCAGCATTTT.